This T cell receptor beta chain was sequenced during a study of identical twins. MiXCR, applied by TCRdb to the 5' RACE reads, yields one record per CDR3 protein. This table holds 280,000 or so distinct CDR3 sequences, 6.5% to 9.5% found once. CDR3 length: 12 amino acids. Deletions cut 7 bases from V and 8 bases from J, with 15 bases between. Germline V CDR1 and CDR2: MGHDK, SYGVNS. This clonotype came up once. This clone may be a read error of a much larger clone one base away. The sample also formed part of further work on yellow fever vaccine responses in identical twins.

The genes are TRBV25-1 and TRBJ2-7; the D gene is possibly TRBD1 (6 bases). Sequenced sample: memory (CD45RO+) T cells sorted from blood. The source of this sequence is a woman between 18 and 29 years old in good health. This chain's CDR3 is CASTFAGGKQYF. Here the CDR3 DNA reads TGTGCCAGCACCTTTGCTGGGGGCAAGCAGTACTTC.